This record looks at one T cell receptor beta chain sequence and its context. Because the CDR3's place on the DNA is in doubt, the DNA is left out and the CDR3 is given as listed by TCRdb. The sample is drawn from a study of beta chain features in type 1 diabetes. As every portion of the isolated RNA was reverse transcribed, the sequencing read expressed TCRB transcripts. Sequencing used immunoSEQ multiplex PCR; TCRdb keeps in-frame clones, though not all of them. The sample lists 300,000 to 350,000 clones; approximately 8% were seen once. The CDR3 region is 14 residues in length, termini included. Germline V gene data show CDR1 as MDHEN and CDR2 as SYDVKM.

Material: central memory CD4+ T cells from blood. The chain couples TRBV28 to TRBJ1-5; the listed D gene, TRBD1, was not tested against the DNA. This receptor was identified in a woman younger than 30 in good health. CDR3 residues: CASSITGYVGPQHF.